The clone carrying this T cell receptor (beta chain) appeared many times. Antigen unknown. This CDR3 region has 13 residues. Germline CDR1 and CDR2: DFQATT and SNEGSKA (reference sequence). Trimming cost V 3 bases and J 3 bases, with 11 bases left between them. The data were taken from a study of response to subunit inactivated influenza vaccine. Study observations and caveats: There was a suggestion from the authors that each seasonal influenza vaccination recruits few new T cells.

In TCRdb, the RT-PCR reads were re-called with MiXCR into one record per CDR3 protein. Counted here are under 850,000 distinct CDR3 sequences, roughly 20% occurring once; the ten biggest clones make up approximately 11%. The V gene is TRBV20-1, the J gene TRBJ1-1; no firm D call. The sequence came from a middle-aged man who received an inactivated influenza vaccine. The material sequenced was PBMCs from blood, taken approximately 5 days after vaccination. The CDR3: CSASLGLDTEAFF. DNA for the CDR3: TGCAGTGCTAGCCTGGGTTTGGACACTGAAGCTTTCTTT.